The rows below give T cell receptor beta chains drawn from one sample of a study of T cell responses to AZD1222 COVID-19 vaccine. Produced via immunoSEQ multiplex PCR; TCRdb's table is partial and in-frame only. The sample has some 130,000 clones; approximately 88% are singletons. The material was peripheral blood, obtained on day 0 of AZD1222 vaccination. The receptors shown here come from an adult in good health. CDR3s include the opening cysteine and the closing phenylalanine or tryptophan. Fields, in order: V gene, CDR3 length, J gene, D gene, clone size, CDR3 protein, CDR3 DNA. A D gene is named only where the DNA matches it firmly. Clone size is given for some rows only: seen once, a few or many times, or a class if the clone is expanded.

>TRBV6-1|12|TRBJ1-2|NA|NA
CASSDQTWGYTF
TGTGCCAGCAGTGATCAGACCTGGGGCTACACCTTC
>TRBV18|15|TRBJ1-3|NA|NA
CASSPVAGSGNTIYF
TGTGCCAGCTCACCCGTCGCGGGCTCTGGAAACACCATATATTTT
>TRBV19|11|TRBJ2-1|NA|NA
CASSLPGEQFF
TGTGCCAGTAGTTTACCCGGGGAGCAGTTCTTC
>TRBV24-1|17|TRBJ2-2|TRBD1|NA
CATSDIGGQGRTGELFF
TGTGCCACCAGTGACATCGGGGGACAGGGGCGGACCGGGGAGCTGTTTTTT
>TRBV14|17|TRBJ2-7|TRBD1|NA
CASSQDSVGTETYEQYF
TGTGCCAGCAGCCAAGATAGTGTCGGGACAGAGACCTACGAGCAGTACTTC
>TRBV11-2|15|TRBJ2-7|NA|NA
CASSLVGGSSYEQYF
TGTGCCAGCAGCTTAGTAGGAGGGAGCTCCTACGAGCAGTACTTC
>TRBV18|15|TRBJ1-6|TRBD1|NA
CASSPPTGDNSPLHF
TGTGCCAGCTCACCCCCGACAGGGGATAATTCACCCCTCCACTTT
>TRBV10-1|18|TRBJ1-1|TRBD1|NA
CASSGKQGDRGRNTEAFF
TGCGCCAGCAGTGGAAAACAGGGGGACAGGGGTCGGAACACTGAAGCTTTCTTT
>TRBV25-1|14|TRBJ1-6|NA|NA
CASSTGSSNSPLHF
TGTGCCAGCAGTACAGGGTCATCAAATTCACCCCTCCACTTT
>TRBV11-2|14|TRBJ1-2|NA|NA
CASSLDLGLYGYTF
TGTGCCAGCAGCTTAGATCTAGGCCTCTATGGCTACACCTTC
>TRBV9|18|TRBJ1-4|NA|NA
CASSAALVGGLTNEKLFF
TGTGCCAGCAGCGCTGCACTGGTTGGAGGGCTAACTAATGAAAAACTGTTTTTT
>TRBV2|16|TRBJ2-1|NA|NA
CASSEAGVSSYNEQFF
TGTGCCAGCAGTGAAGCCGGGGTTAGCTCCTACAATGAGCAGTTCTTC
>TRBV7-9|15|TRBJ1-4|NA|NA
CASSLQAGGGGKLFF
TGTGCCAGCAGCCTTCAGGCAGGCGGCGGAGGAAAACTGTTTTTT
>TRBV6-5|14|TRBJ1-2|TRBD1|NA
CASSLDRAKRGYTF
TGTGCCAGCAGCTTGGACAGGGCGAAGCGGGGCTACACCTTC
>TRBV12-5|14|TRBJ2-3|TRBD1|NA
CASAQDRGLDTQYF
TGTGCTAGTGCCCAGGACAGGGGGTTAGATACGCAGTATTTT
>TRBV2|13|TRBJ1-1|NA|NA
CASSEGLNTEAFF
TGTGCCAGCAGCGAGGGTTTGAACACTGAAGCTTTCTTT
>TRBV11-2|18|TRBJ2-3|TRBD2|NA
CASSLYGIAGGRGDTQYF
TGTGCCAGCAGCTTATACGGTATTGCGGGGGGGCGTGGAGATACGCAGTATTTT
>TRBV19|16|TRBJ1-5|NA|NA
CASSIGRGNSNQPQHF
TGTGCCAGTAGTATAGGCCGAGGGAATAGCAATCAGCCCCAGCATTTT
>TRBV9|16|TRBJ1-6|TRBD1|NA
CASSVTDRGVNSPLHF
TGTGCCAGCAGCGTTACGGACAGGGGCGTCAATTCACCCCTCCACTTT
>TRBV28|14|TRBJ1-2|NA|NA
CASSLQMFLYGYTF
TGTGCCAGCAGTTTACAGATGTTCCTCTATGGCTACACCTTC
>TRBV5-1|14|TRBJ1-1|NA|NA
CASSLEGVATEAFF
TGCGCCAGCAGCTTGGAGGGGGTAGCCACTGAAGCTTTCTTT
>TRBV7-9|16|TRBJ1-4|NA|NA
CASSPNRVATNEKLFF
TGTGCCAGCAGCCCAAACAGGGTTGCAACTAATGAAAAACTGTTTTTT
>TRBV7-6|15|TRBJ2-1|TRBD2|NA
CASSLVAGGQVEQFF
TGTGCCAGCAGCTTAGTTGCGGGGGGGCAAGTTGAGCAGTTCTTC
>TRBV28|16|TRBJ1-2|NA|NA
CASSPGGWSPNYGYTF
TGTGCCAGCAGTCCGGGGGGTTGGAGCCCTAACTATGGCTACACCTTC
>TRBV15|16|TRBJ2-7|TRBD2|NA
CATSRVGRGGSYEQYF
TGTGCCACCAGCAGAGTTGGACGGGGGGGCTCCTACGAGCAGTACTTC
>TRBV6-5|13|TRBJ2-7|TRBD1|NA
CASSMTGAYEQYF
TGTGCCAGCAGTATGACAGGGGCCTACGAGCAGTACTTC
>TRBV10-3|13|TRBJ1-2|TRBD1|few
CAVRQGNSDGYTF
TGTGCCGTAAGACAGGGAAACTCGGATGGCTACACCTTC
>TRBV15|19|TRBJ2-2|NA|NA
CATSRDLIGPEPNTGELFF
TGTGCCACCAGCAGAGATCTGATAGGCCCAGAACCGAACACCGGGGAGCTGTTTTTT
>TRBV5-1|17|TRBJ2-3|TRBD2|NA
CASSPRLAGVPTDTQYF
TGCGCCAGCAGCCCCCGACTAGCGGGGGTACCCACAGATACGCAGTATTTT
>TRBV30|15|TRBJ2-1|NA|NA
CAWSPHDRHYNEQFF
TGTGCCTGGAGTCCCCATGACAGGCACTACAATGAGCAGTTCTTC
>TRBV6-5|12|TRBJ1-2|NA|few
CASSFQGNGYTF
TGTGCCAGCAGCTTCCAGGGGAATGGCTACACCTTC
>TRBV28|17|TRBJ1-4|NA|NA
CASSFSGFGPTNEKLFF
TGTGCCAGCAGTTTCTCGGGGTTTGGACCAACTAATGAAAAACTGTTTTTT
>TRBV2|16|TRBJ1-2|TRBD1|NA
CASSEAVGQGADGYTF
TGTGCCAGCAGTGAAGCTGTGGGACAGGGGGCTGATGGCTACACCTTC
>TRBV7-2|15|TRBJ1-3|NA|once
CASGPQGFSGNTIYF
TGTGCCAGCGGACCACAGGGATTCTCTGGAAACACCATATATTTT
>TRBV28|13|TRBJ1-1|NA|NA
CASSLQPNTEAFF
TGTGCCAGCAGTTTACAGCCGAACACTGAAGCTTTCTTT
>TRBV3-1/TRBV3-2|12|TRBJ1-1|TRBD1|once
CASSQATGGAFF
TGTGCCAGCAGCCAAGCGACAGGGGGAGCTTTCTTT
>TRBV19|14|TRBJ2-3|TRBD1|NA
CASSIRGGPETQYF
TGTGCCAGTAGTATCCGAGGGGGCCCGGAAACGCAGTATTTT
>TRBV29-1|11|TRBJ2-7|NA|NA
CSVEEGDEQYF
TGCAGCGTTGAAGAAGGGGACGAGCAGTACTTC
>TRBV27|14|TRBJ1-1|NA|NA
CASSFVALGTEAFF
TGTGCCAGCAGTTTCGTGGCATTAGGCACTGAAGCTTTCTTT
>TRBV2|15|TRBJ2-1|TRBD1|NA
CASTTGTDYHNEQFF
TGTGCCAGCACTACCGGGACAGACTACCACAATGAGCAGTTCTTC
>TRBV19|15|TRBJ1-2|TRBD1|NA
CASRPTHTGAYGYTF
TGTGCCAGTAGACCGACCCACACAGGGGCCTATGGCTACACCTTC
>TRBV27|13|TRBJ1-2|TRBD1|NA
CASSQDRGSGYTF
TGTGCCAGCAGCCAAGACAGGGGAAGTGGCTACACCTTC
>TRBV5-1|16|TRBJ1-6|NA|NA
CASSLASGGSDSPLHF
TGCGCCAGCAGCTTGGCCAGTGGGGGTTCGGATTCACCCCTCCACTTT
>TRBV28|14|TRBJ1-2|NA|NA
CASSEGGVGYGYTF
TGTGCCAGCAGTGAGGGGGGCGTTGGCTATGGCTACACCTTC
>TRBV7-3|13|TRBJ1-2|TRBD1|NA
CASSLRQGDGYTF
TGTGCCAGCAGCTTACGACAGGGTGATGGCTACACCTTC
>TRBV30|11|TRBJ1-2|TRBD1|few
CAWYYRGGYTF
TGTGCCTGGTACTACAGGGGTGGCTACACCTTC
>TRBV19|12|TRBJ1-2|NA|NA
CASSRRENGYTF
TGTGCCAGTAGTAGGCGGGAGAATGGCTACACCTTC
>TRBV4-1|15|TRBJ2-3|NA|NA
CASSPQEGRRDTQYF
TGCGCCAGCAGCCCCCAAGAAGGCCGGCGAGATACGCAGTATTTT
>TRBV7-3|15|TRBJ2-2|NA|NA
CASSLDGTRAGELFF
TGTGCCAGCAGCTTAGATGGGACAAGGGCCGGGGAGCTGTTTTTT
>TRBV2|14|TRBJ1-5|NA|NA
CASARGGAGQPQHF
TGTGCCAGCGCCCGAGGGGGGGCGGGTCAGCCCCAGCATTTT